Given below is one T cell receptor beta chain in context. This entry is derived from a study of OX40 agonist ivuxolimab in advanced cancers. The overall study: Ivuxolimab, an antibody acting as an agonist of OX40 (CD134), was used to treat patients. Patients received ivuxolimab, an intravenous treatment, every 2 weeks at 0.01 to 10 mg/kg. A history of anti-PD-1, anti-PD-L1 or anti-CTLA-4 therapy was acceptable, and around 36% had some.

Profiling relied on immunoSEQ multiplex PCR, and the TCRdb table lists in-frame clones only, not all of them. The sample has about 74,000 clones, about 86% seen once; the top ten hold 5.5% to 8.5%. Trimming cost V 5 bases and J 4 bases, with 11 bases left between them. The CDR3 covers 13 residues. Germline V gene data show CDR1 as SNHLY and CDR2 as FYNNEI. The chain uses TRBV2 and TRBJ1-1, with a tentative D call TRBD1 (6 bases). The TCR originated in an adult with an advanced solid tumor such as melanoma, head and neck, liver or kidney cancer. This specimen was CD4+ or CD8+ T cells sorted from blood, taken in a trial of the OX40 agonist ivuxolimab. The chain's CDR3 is CASSKGEGTEAFF. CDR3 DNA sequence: TGTGCCAGCAGTAAGGGGGAGGGCACTGAAGCTTTCTTT.